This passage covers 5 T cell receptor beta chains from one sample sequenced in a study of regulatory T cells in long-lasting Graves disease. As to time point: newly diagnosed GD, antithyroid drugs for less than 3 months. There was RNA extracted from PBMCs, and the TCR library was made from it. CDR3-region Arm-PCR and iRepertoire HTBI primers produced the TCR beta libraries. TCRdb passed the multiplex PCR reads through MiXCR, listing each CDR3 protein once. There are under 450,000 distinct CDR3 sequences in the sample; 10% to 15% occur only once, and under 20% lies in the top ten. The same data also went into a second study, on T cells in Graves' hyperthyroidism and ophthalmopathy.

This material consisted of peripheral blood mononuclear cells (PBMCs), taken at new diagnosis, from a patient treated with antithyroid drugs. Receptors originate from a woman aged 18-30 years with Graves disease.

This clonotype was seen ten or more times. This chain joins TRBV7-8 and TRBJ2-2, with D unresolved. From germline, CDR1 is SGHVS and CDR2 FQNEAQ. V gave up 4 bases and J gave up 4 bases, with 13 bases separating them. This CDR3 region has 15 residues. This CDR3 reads CASSSWRIGTGELFF. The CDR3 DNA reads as TGTGCCAGCAGCTCATGGCGAATAGGCACCGGGGAGCTGTTTTTT.

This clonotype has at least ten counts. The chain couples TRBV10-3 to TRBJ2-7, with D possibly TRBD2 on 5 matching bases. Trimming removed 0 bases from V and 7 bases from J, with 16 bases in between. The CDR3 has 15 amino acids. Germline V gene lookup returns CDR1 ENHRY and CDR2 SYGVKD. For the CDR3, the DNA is TGTGCCATCAGTGAGTCGATTCTCGGACTTCTGGAGCAGTACTTC. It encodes CAISESILGLLEQYF.

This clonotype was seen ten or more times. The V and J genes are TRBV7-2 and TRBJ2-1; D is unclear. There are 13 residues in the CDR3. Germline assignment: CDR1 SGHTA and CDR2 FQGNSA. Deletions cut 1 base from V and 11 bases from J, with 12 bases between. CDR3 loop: CASSLVWDPKQFF. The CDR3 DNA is TGTGCCAGCAGCTTAGTTTGGGATCCAAAGCAGTTCTTC.

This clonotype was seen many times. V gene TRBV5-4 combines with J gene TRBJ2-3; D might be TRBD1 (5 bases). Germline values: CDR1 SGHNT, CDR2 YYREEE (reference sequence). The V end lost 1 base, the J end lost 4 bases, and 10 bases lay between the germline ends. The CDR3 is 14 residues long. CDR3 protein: CASSLFQGADTQYF. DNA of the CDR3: TGTGCCAGCAGCTTGTTTCAGGGCGCAGATACGCAGTATTTT.

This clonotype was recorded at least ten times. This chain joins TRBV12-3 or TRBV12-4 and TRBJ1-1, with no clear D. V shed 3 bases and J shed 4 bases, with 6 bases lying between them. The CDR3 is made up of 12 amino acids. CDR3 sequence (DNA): TGTGCCAGCAGTTTCCCGTTCACTGAAGCTTTCTTT. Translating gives CASSFPFTEAFF.